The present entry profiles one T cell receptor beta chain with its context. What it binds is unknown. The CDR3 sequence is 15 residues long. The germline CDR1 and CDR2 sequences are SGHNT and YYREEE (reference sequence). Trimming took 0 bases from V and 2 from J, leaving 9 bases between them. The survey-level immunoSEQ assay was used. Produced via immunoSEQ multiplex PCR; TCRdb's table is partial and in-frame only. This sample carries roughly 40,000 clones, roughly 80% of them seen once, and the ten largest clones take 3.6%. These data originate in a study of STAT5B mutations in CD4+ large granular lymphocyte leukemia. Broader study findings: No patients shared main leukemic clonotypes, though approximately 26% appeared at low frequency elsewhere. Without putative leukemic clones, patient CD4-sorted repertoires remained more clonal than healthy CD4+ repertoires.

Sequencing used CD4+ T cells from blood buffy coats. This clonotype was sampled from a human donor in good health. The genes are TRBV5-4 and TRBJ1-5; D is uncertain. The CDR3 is CASSLGGIGNQPQHF. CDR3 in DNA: TGTGCCAGCAGCTTGGGCGGAATAGGCAATCAGCCCCAGCATTTT.